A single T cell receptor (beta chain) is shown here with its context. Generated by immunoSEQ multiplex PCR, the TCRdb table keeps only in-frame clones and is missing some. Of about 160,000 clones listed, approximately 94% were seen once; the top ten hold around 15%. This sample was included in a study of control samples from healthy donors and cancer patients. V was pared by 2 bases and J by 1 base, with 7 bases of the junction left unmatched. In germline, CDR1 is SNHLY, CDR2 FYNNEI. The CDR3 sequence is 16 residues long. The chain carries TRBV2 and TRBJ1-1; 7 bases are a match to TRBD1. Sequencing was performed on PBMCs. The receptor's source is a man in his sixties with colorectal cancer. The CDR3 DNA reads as TGTGCCAGCAGTGAACCCATGGGACAGACGAACACTGAAGCTTTCTTT. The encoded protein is CASSEPMGQTNTEAFF.